This T cell receptor (beta chain) was documented in a study of cytomegalovirus exposure and HLA in healthy donors. PCR used 60 Vbeta primers and 13 Jbeta primers. Assay used: immunoSEQ multiplex PCR; TCRdb lists only in-frame clones, some missing. The data show some 40,000 clones, around half seen once. In germline, CDR1 is MRHNA, CDR2 SNTAGT. Between the trimmed V and J ends, which lost 5 bases and 3 bases, there was a span of 12 bases. This CDR3 has 14 amino acids. This chain uses TRBV6-4 with TRBJ2-3, with D perhaps matching TRBD1 (5 bases). Sample: PBMCs. The sequence was obtained from a woman aged 40-49 years in good health and CMV-seropositive. CDR3 residues: CASSKDMETDTQYF. The CDR3 nucleotides read TGTGCCAGCAGTAAGGACATGGAAACAGATACGCAGTATTTT.